This T cell receptor beta chain was sequenced in a study of cytotoxic CD8 clonotypes in ibrutinib-treated CLL. About the study: Sample averages reached around 270,000 productive templates and under 100,000 productive rearrangements.

Comments on this clone: Antigen: not known.

Findings and caveats of the study: Sampling schedules were unmatched across sustained-remission and progressing patients. The public clonotypes identified were infrequent and showed contraction or stability on treatment.

CDR3 length equals 13 residues. Germline V gene lookup returns CDR1 MGHDK and CDR2 SYGVNS. The ends were cut back, 3 bases at V and 2 bases at J, with 5 bases in the middle. Measured with immunoSEQ multiplex PCR; TCRdb has only the in-frame clones, and not every one. The table includes around 310,000 clones, more than 65% detected once. The rearrangement links TRBV25-1 to TRBJ2-1; D ambiguous. The sequencing used PBMCs, collected before ibrutinib treatment. The TCR comes from a human donor with chronic lymphocytic leukemia. CDR3 residues: CASSDWAYNEQFF. Written as DNA, the CDR3 is TGTGCCAGCAGTGACTGGGCCTACAATGAGCAGTTCTTC.